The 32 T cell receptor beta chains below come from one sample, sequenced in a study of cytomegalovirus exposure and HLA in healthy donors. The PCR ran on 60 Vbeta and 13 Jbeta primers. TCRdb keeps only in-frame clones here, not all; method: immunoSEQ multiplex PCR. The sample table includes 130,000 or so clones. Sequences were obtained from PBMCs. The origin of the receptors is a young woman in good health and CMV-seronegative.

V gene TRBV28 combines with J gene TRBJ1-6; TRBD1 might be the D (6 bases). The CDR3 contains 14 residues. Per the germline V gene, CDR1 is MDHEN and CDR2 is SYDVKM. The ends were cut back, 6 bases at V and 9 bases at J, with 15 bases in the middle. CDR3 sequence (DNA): TGTGCCAGCAGGATGACAGGCCCGGGTTCACCCCTCCACTTT. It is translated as CASRMTGPGSPLHF.

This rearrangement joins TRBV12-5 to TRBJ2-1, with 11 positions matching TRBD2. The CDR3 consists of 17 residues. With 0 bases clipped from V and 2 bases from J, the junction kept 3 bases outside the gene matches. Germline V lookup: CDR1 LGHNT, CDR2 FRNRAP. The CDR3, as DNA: TGTGCTAGTGGTTTGGTAACTAGCGGGAGTACCTACAATGAGCAGTTCTTC. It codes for CASGLVTSGSTYNEQFF.

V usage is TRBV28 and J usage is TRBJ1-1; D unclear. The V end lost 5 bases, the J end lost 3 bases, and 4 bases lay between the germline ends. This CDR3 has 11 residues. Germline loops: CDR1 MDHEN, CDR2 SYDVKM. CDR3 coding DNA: TGTGCCAGCAGTCCAGACACTGAAGCTTTCTTT. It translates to CASSPDTEAFF.

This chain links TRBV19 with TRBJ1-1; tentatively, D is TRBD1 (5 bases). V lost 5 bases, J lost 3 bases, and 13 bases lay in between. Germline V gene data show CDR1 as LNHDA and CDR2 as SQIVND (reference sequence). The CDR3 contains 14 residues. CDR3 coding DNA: TGTGCCAGTAGTGATACAGGAAGGGACACTGAAGCTTTCTTT. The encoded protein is CASSDTGRDTEAFF.

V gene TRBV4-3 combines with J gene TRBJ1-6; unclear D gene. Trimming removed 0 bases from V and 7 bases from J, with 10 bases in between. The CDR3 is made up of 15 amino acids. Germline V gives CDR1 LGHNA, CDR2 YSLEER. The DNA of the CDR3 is TGCGCCAGCAGCCAAGAGGGCACTCAGAATTCACCCCTCCACTTT. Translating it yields CASSQEGTQNSPLHF.

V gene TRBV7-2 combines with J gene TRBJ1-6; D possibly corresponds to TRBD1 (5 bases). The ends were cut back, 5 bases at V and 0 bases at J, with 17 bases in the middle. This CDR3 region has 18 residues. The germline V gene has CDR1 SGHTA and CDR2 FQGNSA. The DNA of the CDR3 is TGTGCCAGCAGCCTCAGACAGCTTTTAAGCTCCTATAATTCACCCCTCCACTTT. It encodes CASSLRQLLSSYNSPLHF.

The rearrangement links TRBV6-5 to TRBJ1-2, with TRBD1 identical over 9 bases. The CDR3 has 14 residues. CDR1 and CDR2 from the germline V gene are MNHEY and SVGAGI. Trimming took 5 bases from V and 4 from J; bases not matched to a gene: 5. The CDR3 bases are TGTGCCAGCAGTGAGATACAGGGGGCCTATGGCTACACCTTC. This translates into CASSEIQGAYGYTF.

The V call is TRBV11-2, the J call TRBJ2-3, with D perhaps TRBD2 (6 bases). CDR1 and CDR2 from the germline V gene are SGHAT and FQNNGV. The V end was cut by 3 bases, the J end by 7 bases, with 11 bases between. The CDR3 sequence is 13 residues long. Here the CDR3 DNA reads TGTGCCAGCAGCTTCGGGAGTTGGAATACGCAGTATTTT. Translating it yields CASSFGSWNTQYF.

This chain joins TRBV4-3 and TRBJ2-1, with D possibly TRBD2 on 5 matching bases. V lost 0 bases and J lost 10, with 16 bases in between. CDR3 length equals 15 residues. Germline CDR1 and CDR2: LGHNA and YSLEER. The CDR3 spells CASSQEAPPSWEQFF. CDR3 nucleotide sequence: TGCGCCAGCAGCCAAGAAGCCCCTCCTAGCTGGGAGCAGTTCTTC.

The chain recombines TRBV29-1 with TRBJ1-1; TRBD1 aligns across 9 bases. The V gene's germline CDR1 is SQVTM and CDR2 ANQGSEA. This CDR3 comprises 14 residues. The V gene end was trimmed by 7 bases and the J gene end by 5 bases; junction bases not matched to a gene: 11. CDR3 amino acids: CSAITRQGVTEAFF. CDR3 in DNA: TGCAGCGCCATCACGAGACAGGGGGTGACTGAAGCTTTCTTT. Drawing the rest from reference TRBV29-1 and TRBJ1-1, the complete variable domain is SAVISQKPSRDICQRGTSLTIQCQVDSQVTMMFWYRQQPGQSLTLIATANQGSEATYESGFVIDKFPISRPNLTFSTLTVSNMSPEDSSIYLCSAITRQGVTEAFFGQGTRLTVV.

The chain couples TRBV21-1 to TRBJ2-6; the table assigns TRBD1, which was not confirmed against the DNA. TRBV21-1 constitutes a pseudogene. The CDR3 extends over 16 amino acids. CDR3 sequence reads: CASSRPGTRGANVLTF. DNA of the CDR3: TGTGCCAGCAGCAGGCCTGGGACACGCGGGGCCAACGTCCTGACTTTC.

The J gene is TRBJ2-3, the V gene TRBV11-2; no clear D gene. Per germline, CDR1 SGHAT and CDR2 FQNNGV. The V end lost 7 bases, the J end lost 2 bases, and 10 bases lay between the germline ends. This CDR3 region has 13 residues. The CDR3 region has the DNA TGTGCCAGCATACACAGTAACACAGATACGCAGTATTTT. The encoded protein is CASIHSNTDTQYF.

The CDR3 is CAISEQVDSGNTIYF. CDR3 DNA: TGTGCCATCAGTGAACAGGTCGACTCTGGAAACACCATATATTTT. The V and J genes are TRBV10-3 and TRBJ1-3, with a weak D call TRBD1 (5 bases). V lost 3 bases and J 0 bases, leaving 9 bases between the germline ends. CDR1 is ENHRY, CDR2 SYGVKD, per germline. The CDR3 is made up of 15 amino acids.

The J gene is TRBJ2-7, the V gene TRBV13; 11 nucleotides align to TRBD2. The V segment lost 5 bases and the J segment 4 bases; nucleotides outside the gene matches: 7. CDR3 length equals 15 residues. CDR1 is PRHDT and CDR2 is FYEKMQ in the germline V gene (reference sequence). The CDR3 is CASSPLLAGEYEQYF. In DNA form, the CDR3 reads TGTGCCAGCAGCCCTTTACTAGCGGGGGAATACGAGCAGTACTTC.

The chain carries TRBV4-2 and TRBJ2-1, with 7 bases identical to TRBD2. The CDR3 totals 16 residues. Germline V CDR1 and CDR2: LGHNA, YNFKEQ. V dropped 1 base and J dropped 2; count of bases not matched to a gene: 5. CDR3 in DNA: TGTGCCAGCAGCCAAGGTCAGCGGGGCCCCTACAATGAGCAGTTCTTC. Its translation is CASSQGQRGPYNEQFF.

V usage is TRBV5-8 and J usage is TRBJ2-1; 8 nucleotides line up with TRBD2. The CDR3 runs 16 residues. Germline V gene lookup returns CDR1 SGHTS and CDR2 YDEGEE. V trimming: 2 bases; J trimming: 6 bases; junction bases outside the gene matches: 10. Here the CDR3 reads CASSLRKGLVGNEQFF. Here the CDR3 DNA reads TGTGCCAGCAGCTTACGGAAGGGACTAGTGGGCAATGAGCAGTTCTTC.

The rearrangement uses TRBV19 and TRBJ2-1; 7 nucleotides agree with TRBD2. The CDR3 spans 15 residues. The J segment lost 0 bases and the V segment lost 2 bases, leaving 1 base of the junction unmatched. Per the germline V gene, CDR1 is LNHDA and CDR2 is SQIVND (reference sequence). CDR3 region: CASSIQRDSYNEQFF. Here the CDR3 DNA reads TGTGCCAGTAGTATACAGCGGGACTCCTACAATGAGCAGTTCTTC.

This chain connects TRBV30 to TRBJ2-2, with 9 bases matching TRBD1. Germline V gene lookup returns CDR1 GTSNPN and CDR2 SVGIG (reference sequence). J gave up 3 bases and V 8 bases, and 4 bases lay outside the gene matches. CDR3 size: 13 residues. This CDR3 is CAVTGGDTGELFF. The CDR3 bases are TGTGCCGTAACAGGGGGCGACACCGGGGAGCTGTTTTTT.

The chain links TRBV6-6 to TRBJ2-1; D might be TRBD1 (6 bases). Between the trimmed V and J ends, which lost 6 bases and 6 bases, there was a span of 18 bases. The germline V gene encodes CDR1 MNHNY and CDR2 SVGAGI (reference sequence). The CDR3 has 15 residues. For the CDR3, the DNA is TGTGCCAGCAGACTTACCTTTGGGACACGCAATGAGCAGTTCTTC. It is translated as CASRLTFGTRNEQFF.

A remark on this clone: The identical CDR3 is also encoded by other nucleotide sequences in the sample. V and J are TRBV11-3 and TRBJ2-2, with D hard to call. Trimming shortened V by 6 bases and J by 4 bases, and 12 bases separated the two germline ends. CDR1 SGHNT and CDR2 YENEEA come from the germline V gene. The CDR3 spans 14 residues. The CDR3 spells CASSYAPSTGELFF. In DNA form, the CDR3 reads TGTGCCAGCAGTTACGCCCCGAGCACCGGGGAGCTGTTTTTT. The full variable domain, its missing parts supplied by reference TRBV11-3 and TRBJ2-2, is EAGVVQSPRYKIIEKKQPVAFWCNPISGHNTLYWYLQNLGQGPELLIRYENEEAVDDSQLPKDRFSAERLKGVDSTLKIQPAELGDSAVYLCASSYAPSTGELFFGEGSRLTVL.

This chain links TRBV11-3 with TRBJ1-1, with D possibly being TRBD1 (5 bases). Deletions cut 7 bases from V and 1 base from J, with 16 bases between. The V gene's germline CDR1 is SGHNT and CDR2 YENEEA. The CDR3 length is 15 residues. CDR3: CASTSNPGGNTEAFF. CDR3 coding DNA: TGTGCCAGCACGAGTAACCCGGGGGGGAACACTGAAGCTTTCTTT.

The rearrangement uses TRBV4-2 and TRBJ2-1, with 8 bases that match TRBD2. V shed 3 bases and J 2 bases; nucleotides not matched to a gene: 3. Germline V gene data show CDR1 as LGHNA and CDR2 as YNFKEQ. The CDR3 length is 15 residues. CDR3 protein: CASSQREEAYNEQFF. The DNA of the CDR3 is TGTGCCAGCAGCCAGCGGGAGGAAGCCTACAATGAGCAGTTCTTC.

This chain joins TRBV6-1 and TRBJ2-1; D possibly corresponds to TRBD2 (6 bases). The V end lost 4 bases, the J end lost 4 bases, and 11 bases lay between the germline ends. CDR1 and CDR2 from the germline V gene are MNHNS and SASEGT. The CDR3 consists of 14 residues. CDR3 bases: TGTGCCAGCAGTGCATCGGGAGTATACAATGAGCAGTTCTTC. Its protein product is CASSASGVYNEQFF.

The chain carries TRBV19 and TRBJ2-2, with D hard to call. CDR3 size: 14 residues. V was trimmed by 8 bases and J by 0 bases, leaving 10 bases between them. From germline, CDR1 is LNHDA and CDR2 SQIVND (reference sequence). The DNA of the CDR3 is TGTGCCAGTGAACCGCGTACGAACACCGGGGAGCTGTTTTTT. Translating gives CASEPRTNTGELFF.

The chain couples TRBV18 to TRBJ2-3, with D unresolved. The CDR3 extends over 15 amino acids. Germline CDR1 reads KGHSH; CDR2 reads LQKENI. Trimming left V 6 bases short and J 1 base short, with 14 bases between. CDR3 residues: CASSLNMQGTDTQYF. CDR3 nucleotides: TGTGCCAGCTCCCTTAACATGCAGGGCACAGATACGCAGTATTTT.

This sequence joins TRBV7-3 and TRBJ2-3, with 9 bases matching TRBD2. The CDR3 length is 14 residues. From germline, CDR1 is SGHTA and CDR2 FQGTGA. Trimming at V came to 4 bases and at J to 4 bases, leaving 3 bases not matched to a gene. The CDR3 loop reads CASSYSGRPDTQYF. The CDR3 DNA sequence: TGTGCCAGCAGCTATAGCGGGAGACCAGATACGCAGTATTTT. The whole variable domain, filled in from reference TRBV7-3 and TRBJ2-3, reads GAGVSQTPSNKVTEKGKYVELRCDPISGHTALYWYRQSLGQGPEFLIYFQGTGAADDSGLPNDRFFAVRPEGSVSTLKIQRTERGDSAVYLCASSYSGRPDTQYFGPGTRLTVL.

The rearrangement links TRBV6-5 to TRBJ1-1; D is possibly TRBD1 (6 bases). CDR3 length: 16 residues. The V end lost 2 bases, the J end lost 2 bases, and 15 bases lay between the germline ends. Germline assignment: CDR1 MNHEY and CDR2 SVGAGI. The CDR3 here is CASSYPRGRGNTEAFF. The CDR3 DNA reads TGTGCCAGCAGTTACCCGAGGGGCAGGGGCAACACTGAAGCTTTCTTT.

CDR3 nucleotide sequence: TGCAGCGTTGATGCCAGGGCGGATGGCTACACCTTC. Its translation is CSVDARADGYTF. J is TRBJ1-2 and V is TRBV29-1, with a tentative D call TRBD1 (5 bases). Germline CDR1 reads SQVTM; CDR2 reads ANQGSEA. V dropped 3 bases and J dropped 6 bases, with 11 bases sitting between them. The CDR3 sequence is 12 residues long.

CDR3 in amino acids: CASFSGTAGQGDEQYF. In DNA form, the CDR3 reads TGTGCCAGCTTTTCGGGGACGGCGGGACAGGGGGACGAGCAGTACTTC. The V call is TRBV18, the J call TRBJ2-7; the match to TRBD1 covers 11 bases. The J segment lost 5 bases and the V segment lost 7 bases, leaving 13 bases of the junction unmatched. Germline CDR1 is KGHSH and CDR2 is LQKENI. The CDR3 is made up of 16 amino acids.

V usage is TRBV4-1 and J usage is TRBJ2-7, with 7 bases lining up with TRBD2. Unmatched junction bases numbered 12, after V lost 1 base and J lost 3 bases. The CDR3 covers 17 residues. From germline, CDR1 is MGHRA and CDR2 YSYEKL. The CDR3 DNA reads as TGCGCCAGCAGCCAAGCTCCTAGCGGAACTCTCAGCTACGAGCAGTACTTC. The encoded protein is CASSQAPSGTLSYEQYF.

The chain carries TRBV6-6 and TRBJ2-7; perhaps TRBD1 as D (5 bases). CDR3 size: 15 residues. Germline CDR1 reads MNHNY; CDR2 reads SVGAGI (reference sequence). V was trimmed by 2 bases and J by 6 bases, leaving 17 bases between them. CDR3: CASSYGGQGIGEQYV. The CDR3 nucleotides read TGTGCCAGCAGTTACGGTGGCCAGGGTATCGGCGAGCAGTACGTC.

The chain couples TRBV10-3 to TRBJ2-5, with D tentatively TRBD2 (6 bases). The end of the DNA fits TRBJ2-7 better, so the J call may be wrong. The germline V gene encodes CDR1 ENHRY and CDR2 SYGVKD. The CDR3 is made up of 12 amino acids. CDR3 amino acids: CAISLLANEQYF. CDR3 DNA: TGTGCCATCAGTCTACTAGCCAACGAGCAGTACTTC.